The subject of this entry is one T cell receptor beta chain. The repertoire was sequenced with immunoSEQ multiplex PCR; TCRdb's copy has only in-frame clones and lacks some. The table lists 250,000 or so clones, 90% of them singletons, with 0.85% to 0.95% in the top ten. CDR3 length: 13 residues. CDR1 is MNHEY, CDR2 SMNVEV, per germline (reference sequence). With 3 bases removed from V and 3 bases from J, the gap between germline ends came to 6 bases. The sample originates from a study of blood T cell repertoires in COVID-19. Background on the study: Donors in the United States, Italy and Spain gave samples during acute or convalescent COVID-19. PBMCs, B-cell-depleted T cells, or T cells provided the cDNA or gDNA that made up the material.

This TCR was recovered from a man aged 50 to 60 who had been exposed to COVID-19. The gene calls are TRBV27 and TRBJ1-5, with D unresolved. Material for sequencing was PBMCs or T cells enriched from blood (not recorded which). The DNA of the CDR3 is TGTGCCAGCAGTTTGGCTCACAATCAGCCCCAGCATTTT. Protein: CASSLAHNQPQHF.